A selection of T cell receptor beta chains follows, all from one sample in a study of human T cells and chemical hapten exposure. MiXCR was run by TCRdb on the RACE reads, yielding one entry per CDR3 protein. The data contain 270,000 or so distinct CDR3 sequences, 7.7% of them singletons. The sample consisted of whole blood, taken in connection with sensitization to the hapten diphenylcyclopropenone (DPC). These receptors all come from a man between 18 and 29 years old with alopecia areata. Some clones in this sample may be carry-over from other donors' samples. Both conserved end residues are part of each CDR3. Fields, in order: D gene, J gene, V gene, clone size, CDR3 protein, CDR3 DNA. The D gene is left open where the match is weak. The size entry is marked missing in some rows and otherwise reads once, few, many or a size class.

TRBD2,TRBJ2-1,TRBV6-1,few,CASSEHSGGFRSSYNEQFF,TGTGCCAGCAGTGAACACAGCGGGGGGTTCCGCAGCTCCTACAATGAGCAGTTCTTC
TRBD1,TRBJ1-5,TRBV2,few,CASTLDRGRGQPQHF,TGTGCCAGCACCCTGGACAGGGGGCGAGGGCAGCCCCAGCATTTT
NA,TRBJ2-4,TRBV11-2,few,CASSFTVAKNIQYF,TGTGCCAGCAGCTTCACTGTAGCCAAAAACATTCAGTACTTC
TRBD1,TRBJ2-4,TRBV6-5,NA,CASSFRDRGIQYF,TGTGCCAGCAGTTTCCGGGACAGGGGCATTCAGTACTTC
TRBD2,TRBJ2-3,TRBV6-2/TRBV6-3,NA,CASSYGTSAIRRVVTDTQYF,TGTGCCAGCAGTTACGGGACTAGCGCGATCCGGAGAGTCGTCACAGATACGCAGTATTTT
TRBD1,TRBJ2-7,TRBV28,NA,CASSSGGWEQYF,TGTGCCAGCAGTTCAGGGGGCTGGGAGCAGTACTTC
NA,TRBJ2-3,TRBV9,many,CASSPHQDSDDQRADTQYF,TGTGCCAGCAGCCCCCATCAGGACAGCGACGATCAGAGGGCAGATACGCAGTATTTT
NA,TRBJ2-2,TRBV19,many,CASSITGTATGELFF,TGTGCCAGTAGTATCACCGGGACTGCTACCGGGGAGCTGTTTTTT
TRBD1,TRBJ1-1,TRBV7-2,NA,CASSFTGDITEAFF,TGTGCCAGCAGCTTTACAGGGGATATCACTGAAGCTTTCTTT
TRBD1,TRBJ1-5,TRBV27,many,CASSLEQGVNQPQHF,TGTGCCAGCAGTTTGGAACAGGGGGTCAATCAGCCCCAGCATTTT
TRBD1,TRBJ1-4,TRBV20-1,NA,CSAREGTVNEKLFF,TGCAGTGCTAGAGAAGGGACAGTTAATGAAAAACTGTTTTTT
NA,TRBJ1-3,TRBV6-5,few,CASRVRNTIYF,TGTGCCAGCCGGGTCCGAAACACCATATATTTT
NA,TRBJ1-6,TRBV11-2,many,CASSLDRGRASYNSPLHF,TGTGCCAGCAGCTTAGATCGGGGCCGAGCCTCCTATAATTCACCCCTCCACTTT
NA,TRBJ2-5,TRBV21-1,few,CASSKEKVGQETQYF,TGTGCCAGCAGCAAAGAGAAGGTTGGCCAAGAGACCCAGTACTTC
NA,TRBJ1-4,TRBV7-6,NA,CASSPRRGSGNEKLFF,TGTGCCAGCAGCCCAAGGAGGGGATCAGGGAATGAAAAACTGTTTTTT
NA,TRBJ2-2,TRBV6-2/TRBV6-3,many,CASSYSGATGELFF,TGTGCCAGCAGTTACTCGGGGGCCACCGGGGAGCTGTTTTTT
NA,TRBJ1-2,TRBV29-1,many,CSVVWGFYYTF,TGCAGCGTAGTGTGGGGGTTTTACTACACCTTC
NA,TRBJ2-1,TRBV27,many,CASSLGLGGHEQFF,TGTGCCAGCAGCTTGGGCCTGGGGGGTCATGAGCAGTTCTTC
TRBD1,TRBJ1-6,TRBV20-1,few,CSARLDRRESPLHF,TGCAGTGCTAGGCTGGACAGGCGGGAGTCACCCCTCCACTTT
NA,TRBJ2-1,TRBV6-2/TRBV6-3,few,CASSSIRGSSYNEQFF,TGTGCCAGCAGTTCCATCCGAGGGAGCTCCTACAATGAGCAGTTCTTC
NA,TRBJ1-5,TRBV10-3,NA,CATTTDRSNQPQHF,TGTGCCACCACTACGGACAGAAGCAATCAGCCCCAGCATTTT
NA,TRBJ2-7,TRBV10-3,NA,CAISDIITGALTYEQYF,TGTGCCATCAGTGACATCATAACCGGGGCCTTAACCTACGAGCAGTACTTC
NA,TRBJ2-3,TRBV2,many,CASNERALDTQYF,TGTGCCAGCAACGAGCGGGCCTTAGATACGCAGTATTTT
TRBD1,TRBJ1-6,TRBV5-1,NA,CASRMATGWSPLHF,TGCGCCAGCAGAATGGCGACAGGGTGGTCACCCCTCCACTTT
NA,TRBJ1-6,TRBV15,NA,CATSREQLNSPLHF,TGTGCCACCAGCAGAGAACAGTTGAATTCACCCCTCCACTTT
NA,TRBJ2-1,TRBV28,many,CASSSVGDGSSYNEQFF,TGTGCCAGCAGCTCCGTCGGGGACGGGAGCTCCTACAATGAGCAGTTCTTC
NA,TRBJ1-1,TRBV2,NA,CASSVPGPRTEAFF,TGTGCCAGCAGTGTACCTGGGCCGAGAACTGAAGCTTTCTTT
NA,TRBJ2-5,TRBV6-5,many,CASSRTLQETQYF,TGTGCCAGCAGCCGTACCCTCCAAGAGACCCAGTACTTC
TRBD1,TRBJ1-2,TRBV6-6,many,CASSYRTGQADTF,TGTGCCAGCAGTTACAGGACAGGACAAGCGGACACCTTC
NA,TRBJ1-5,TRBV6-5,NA,CASKEGPGRDQPQHF,TGTGCCAGCAAGGAGGGGCCAGGTCGGGATCAGCCCCAGCATTTT
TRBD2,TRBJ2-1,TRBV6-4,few,CASSDQRGGHNEQFF,TGTGCCAGCAGTGACCAGCGGGGGGGGCACAATGAGCAGTTCTTC
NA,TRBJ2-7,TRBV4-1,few,CASSQEAPTLREQYF,TGCGCCAGCAGCCAAGAGGCCCCTACCTTACGCGAGCAGTACTTC
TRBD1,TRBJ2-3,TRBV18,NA,CASSRGQGRTDTQYF,TGTGCCAGCTCACGGGGACAGGGAAGGACAGATACGCAGTATTTT
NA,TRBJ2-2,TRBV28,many,CASSFSQGGSGELFF,TGTGCCAGCAGTTTCTCCCAGGGCGGATCCGGGGAGCTGTTTTTT